This entry concerns a single T cell receptor beta chain. The germline V gene has CDR1 SEHNR and CDR2 FQNEAQ (reference sequence). The V gene lost 5 bases and the J gene lost 7 bases, with 11 bases spanning the gap. The CDR3 is 13 residues long. As handled by the study authors: Researchers report that nucleated cell counts were estimated from reference gene primer amplification. Sequencing was performed with immunoSEQ multiplex PCR; in TCRdb, only in-frame clones are kept and a portion is missing. That table gives V, J and clone size, and the DNA gave D and trimming. The repertoire holds over 300,000 clones, with 70% to 90% as singletons. This sample stems from a study of blood T cell repertoires in COVID-19. Those who participated ranged in age from roughly 18 to 89 years and resided in about two dozen US areas. Researchers sorted participants into cohorts using their self-reported clinical history. Either two negative PCRs, clearance, or symptom resolution qualified Cohort 3 donors as recovered.

This TCR was sampled from a man aged 30-40 years who had recovered from COVID-19. Material for sequencing was PBMCs or T cells enriched from blood (not recorded which). The chain has TRBV7-9 and TRBJ1-4, with TRBD1 as a possible D gene (6 bases). The DNA for the CDR3 is TGTGCCAGCAGCCGTCAGGGGAGTGAAAAACTGTTTTTT. Translating gives CASSRQGSEKLFF. Variable domain in full (rest from reference TRBV7-9 and TRBJ1-4): DTGVSQNPRHKITKRGQNVTFRCDPISEHNRLYWYRQTLGQGPEFLTYFQNEAQLEKSRLLSDRFSAERPKGSFSTLEIQRTEQGDSAMYLCASSRQGSEKLFFGSGTQLSVL.